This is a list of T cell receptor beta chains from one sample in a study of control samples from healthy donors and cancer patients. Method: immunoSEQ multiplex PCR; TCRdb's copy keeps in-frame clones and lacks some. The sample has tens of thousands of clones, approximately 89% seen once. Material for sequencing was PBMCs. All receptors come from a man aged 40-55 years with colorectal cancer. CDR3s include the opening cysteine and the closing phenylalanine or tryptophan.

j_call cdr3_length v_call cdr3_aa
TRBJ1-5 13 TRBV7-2 CASSLEQSGPQHF
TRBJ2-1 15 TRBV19 CASSRGTGDTSRQFF
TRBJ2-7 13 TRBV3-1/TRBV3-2 CASSQEGGNNQYF
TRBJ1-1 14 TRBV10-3 CAISETLTGTEAFF
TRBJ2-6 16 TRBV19 CASSIRGLLGANVLTF
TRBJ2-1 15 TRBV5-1 CASSLEVSSYNEQFF
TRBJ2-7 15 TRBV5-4 CASSLQAGAFYEQYF
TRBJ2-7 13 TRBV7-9 CASSPPGGYEQYF
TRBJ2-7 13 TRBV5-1 CASSLDRSREQYF
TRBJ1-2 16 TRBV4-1 CASSQASTGGSYGYTF
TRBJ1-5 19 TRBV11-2 CASSSPGQGRKLSNQPQHF
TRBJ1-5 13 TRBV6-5 CASGTAINQPQHF
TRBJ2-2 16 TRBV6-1 CASSAHHAADTGELFF
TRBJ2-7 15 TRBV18 CASSPGLAGAYEQYF
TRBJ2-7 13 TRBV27 CASSSSGTYEQYF
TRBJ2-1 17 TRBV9 CASSSGGPLSSYNEQFF
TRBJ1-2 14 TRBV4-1 CASSRIIIGNGYTF
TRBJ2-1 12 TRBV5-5 CASSLAGLVQFF
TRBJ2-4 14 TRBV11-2 CASSLGLASDIQYF
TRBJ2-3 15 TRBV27 CASSSGTSGTDTQYF
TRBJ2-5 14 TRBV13 CASSLGQGMETQYF
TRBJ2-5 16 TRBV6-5 CASSSGTGQGKETQYF
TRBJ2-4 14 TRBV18 CASSPPTGTNIQYF
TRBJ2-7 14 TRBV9 CASSVEAGGYEQYF
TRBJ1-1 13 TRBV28 CASSTPGTGEAFF
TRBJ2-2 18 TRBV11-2 CASSLGLGSGEWTGELFF
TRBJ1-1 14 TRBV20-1 CSASLHLGGTEAFF
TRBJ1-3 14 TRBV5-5 CASSLQNNGNTIYF
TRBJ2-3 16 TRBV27 CASRPNRGKNTDTQYF
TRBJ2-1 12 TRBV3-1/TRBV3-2 CASSQDRAKQFF
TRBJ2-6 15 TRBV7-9 CASSPHSSGANVLTF
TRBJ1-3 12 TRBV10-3 CAIGTSGNTIYF
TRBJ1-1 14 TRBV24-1 CATSDVGAHTEAFF
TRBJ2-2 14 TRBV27 CASSMGSTTGELFF
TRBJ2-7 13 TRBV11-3 CASSQGPPYEQYF
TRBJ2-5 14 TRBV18 CASSPRTAQETQYF
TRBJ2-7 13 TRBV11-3 CASSLGGSYEQYF
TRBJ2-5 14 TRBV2 CASRGLAGSETQYF
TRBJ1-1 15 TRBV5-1 CASSLNQGMNTEAFF
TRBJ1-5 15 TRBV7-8 CASSPWGTDEQPQHF
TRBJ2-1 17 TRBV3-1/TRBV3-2 CASSQGLGQGRYNEQFF
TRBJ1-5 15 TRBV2 CASRKNLAAGWPQHF
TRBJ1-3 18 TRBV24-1 CATSDLRGTPGIGNTIYF
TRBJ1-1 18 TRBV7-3 CASSLRGMGERMNTEAFF
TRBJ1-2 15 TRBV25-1 CASSESSQPFYGYTF
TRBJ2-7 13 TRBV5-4 CASSVQRSYEQYF